This is a list of T cell receptor beta chains from one sample in a study of CD8+CD57+ T cells in acquired aplastic anemia. TCRdb re-called the reads through MiXCR, storing one row per CDR3 protein. Among 150,000 to 200,000 distinct CDR3 sequences listed, 55% to 70% were seen once. The source material was sorted CD4+, CD8+, or CD8+CD57+ T cells (not recorded which) from PBMCs. The receptors were sampled from a human donor with severe aplastic anemia or a healthy control (not recorded which). Each CDR3 is given with its conserved first and last residue. A D gene is named only where the DNA matches it firmly. Expanded clones get a size class; other rows say once, few or many, or leave the size out.

clone size	J gene	D gene	V gene	CDR3 protein	CDR3 DNA
once	TRBJ2-1	TRBD1	TRBV19	CASSGQGPTQFF	TGTGCCAGTAGTGGACAGGGGCCTACGCAGTTCTTC
many	TRBJ2-5	TRBD1	TRBV15	CATTKTGTGEETQYF	TGTGCCACCACCAAAACCGGGACAGGGGAAGAGACCCAGTACTTC
.	TRBJ2-5	.	TRBV5-1	CASSGAGELRETQYF	TGCGCCAGCAGCGGGGCAGGGGAATTGCGAGAGACCCAGTACTTC
once	TRBJ1-4	.	TRBV10-3	CAISDQGVSEKLFF	TGTGCCATCAGTGACCAGGGTGTGAGTGAAAAACTGTTTTTT
.	TRBJ2-5	TRBD2	TRBV19	CASSTSKRGARETQYF	TGTGCCAGTAGTACCTCTAAGCGGGGGGCCCGAGAGACCCAGTACTTC
.	TRBJ2-6	.	TRBV7-2	CASSLIGSGANVLTF	TGTGCCAGCAGCTTAATCGGCTCTGGGGCCAACGTCCTGACTTTC
.	TRBJ2-7	.	TRBV25-1	CASSGWSSYEQYF	TGTGCCAGCAGTGGGTGGAGCTCCTACGAGCAGTACTTC
.	TRBJ2-1	.	TRBV20-1	CSAGIAGPSSYNEQFF	TGCAGTGCCGGTATCGCAGGGCCCAGCTCCTACAATGAGCAGTTCTTC
few	TRBJ2-7	.	TRBV29-1	CSVGLLGREQYF	TGCAGCGTTGGCCTCTTAGGCAGGGAGCAGTACTTC
.	TRBJ2-3	.	TRBV12-3/TRBV12-4	CASSSADAQYF	TGTGCCAGCAGTTCGGCAGATGCGCAGTATTTT
.	TRBJ1-2	.	TRBV10-3	CAISDVNYAYTF	TGTGCCATCAGTGATGTTAACTATGCCTACACCTTC
once	TRBJ2-7	TRBD2	TRBV5-1	CASSLAGGAPYEQYF	TGCGCCAGCAGCTTGGCGGGGGGGGCCCCCTACGAGCAGTACTTC
.	TRBJ2-7	TRBD1	TRBV7-9	CASSSDRGPTYEQYF	TGTGCCAGCAGTTCCGACAGGGGGCCAACCTACGAGCAGTACTTC
many	TRBJ2-3	TRBD1	TRBV20-1	CSARAIAPGQGMVTDTQYF	TGCAGTGCTAGAGCAATCGCGCCGGGACAGGGAATGGTCACAGATACGCAGTATTTT
.	TRBJ2-1	.	TRBV24-1	CATSEFEGVEQFF	TGTGCCACCAGTGAGTTTGAGGGAGTCGAGCAGTTCTTC
.	TRBJ1-3	.	TRBV19	CASSAALSGNTIYF	TGTGCCAGTAGTGCAGCCCTCTCTGGAAACACCATATATTTT
few	TRBJ2-7	.	TRBV10-3	CAIRGDSNEQYF	TGTGCCATCAGGGGGGACTCCAACGAGCAGTACTTC
few	TRBJ2-5	TRBD2	TRBV20-1	CSASRASGDQETQYF	TGCAGTGCTAGTCGGGCTAGCGGAGACCAAGAGACCCAGTACTTC
.	TRBJ1-2	.	TRBV2	CASGRSYGYTF	TGTGCCAGCGGCCGGTCCTATGGCTACACCTTC
.	TRBJ1-6	.	TRBV5-1	CASSLAREQTPLHF	TGCGCCAGCAGCTTGGCCCGGGAGCAAACACCCCTCCACTTT
.	TRBJ1-1	.	TRBV7-9	CASSLGEWTNTEAFF	TGTGCCAGCAGCCTGGGGGAGTGGACGAACACTGAAGCTTTCTTT
.	TRBJ2-7	.	TRBV7-3	CASSLGHRVGEQYF	TGTGCCAGCAGCTTGGGACACAGGGTGGGAGAGCAGTACTTC
.	TRBJ1-4	.	TRBV10-3	CATKKGGTNEKLFF	TGTGCCACCAAGAAGGGGGGGACTAATGAAAAACTGTTTTTT
once	TRBJ2-1	TRBD2	TRBV20-1	CSARDSSGTSGRSEQFF	TGCAGTGCTAGAGACAGTTCCGGGACTAGCGGGAGAAGCGAGCAGTTCTTC
.	TRBJ2-7	TRBD1	TRBV12-3/TRBV12-4	CASSRLQGFSYEQYF	TGTGCCAGCAGTCGCCTACAGGGGTTCTCCTACGAGCAGTACTTC
.	TRBJ2-1	TRBD1	TRBV7-9	CASSPPQGGSYNEQFF	TGTGCCAGCAGCCCGCCACAGGGGGGTTCCTACAATGAGCAGTTCTTC
.	TRBJ1-2	.	TRBV2	CASIGDPIYGYTF	TGTGCCAGCATAGGGGATCCCATCTATGGCTACACCTTC
.	TRBJ2-7	.	TRBV10-3	CAILGSQGEQYF	TGTGCCATCCTGGGATCCCAGGGGGAGCAGTACTTC
.	TRBJ2-2	TRBD2	TRBV19	CASSEGDGGKLFF	TGTGCCAGTAGTGAAGGGGACGGGGGGAAACTGTTTTTT
few	TRBJ2-7	.	TRBV9	CASSLYRGPSTSYEQYF	TGTGCCAGCAGCCTATATCGGGGCCCCAGCACTTCCTACGAGCAGTACTTC
.	TRBJ1-2	TRBD1	TRBV11-2	CASSSTTGVDGYTF	TGTGCCAGCAGCAGTACTACAGGGGTCGATGGCTACACCTTC
once	TRBJ2-3	.	TRBV25-1	CASSDLRASRTTTDTQYF	TGTGCCAGCAGTGACCTAAGGGCTAGCCGAACGACCACAGATACGCAGTATTTT
.	TRBJ2-1	.	TRBV24-1	CATSDLYQGGDEQFF	TGTGCCACCAGTGATTTGTATCAGGGGGGGGATGAGCAGTTCTTC
.	TRBJ1-2	.	TRBV27	CASSSLRGDSNYGYTF	TGTGCCAGCAGTTCTCTCCGGGGCGATTCTAACTATGGCTACACCTTC
.	TRBJ2-2	.	TRBV7-9	CASSAASRRANTGELFF	TGTGCCAGCAGCGCAGCTAGCCGCAGGGCGAACACCGGGGAGCTGTTTTTT
.	TRBJ2-2	TRBD1	TRBV19	CASSVGQGRGELFF	TGTGCCAGTAGTGTTGGACAGGGACGGGGGGAGCTGTTTTTT
.	TRBJ2-1	.	TRBV19	CASSFCASPSEEDNEQFF	.